This entry concerns a single TCR beta chain. This clonotype appeared a few times. Its specific antigen is unknown. Base qualities are not recorded, but no much larger clone differs from it by a single base. The instrument was an Illumina NovaSeq 6000. TCRalpha and TCRbeta cDNA libraries were built by 5'RACE with constant-segment primers, adding sample barcodes and unique molecular identifiers. RNA was extracted from every sample with Trizol reagent. The libraries were amplified in two PCR steps, and the second step added a second sample barcode and Illumina TruSeq adapters. Sequencing of the libraries was done on an Illumina NovaSeq, producing 2 x 150 bp paired-end reads. The authors processed their data as follows. Reads were demultiplexed and collapsed into UMI-guided consensus sequences with migec v1.2.7. Using mixcr v2.1.11, UMI consensuses were aligned to TRA and TRB V and J templates and then assembled into clonotypes. Clonotypes were classified as expanded or contracted when called significant by both edgeR and NoisET, with noise models trained on biological replicates. edgeR calls used a false discovery rate-adjusted p below 0.01 and a log2 fold-change threshold of 1. As an exploratory analysis of dynamics, PCA with hierarchical clustering was applied to max-normalized trajectories of the 1000 most abundant clonotypes. The CD4 or CD8 phenotype of responding clones was assigned using the separately sequenced CD4+ and CD8+ repertoires. TCRdb redid the processing of the public reads, applying fastp at Q25 and MiXCR, and retained in-frame beta chains. CDR3 protein duplicates are merged, each entry listing the most common genes and DNA. TCRdb assigned the V and J calls; the authors' analysis was not used. Within this sample are about 350,000 distinct CDR3 sequences, with around 13% of them counted one time only. Of the sample, 20% to 25% falls within the top ten clones.

For CDR1 and CDR2, the germline V gene lists SNHLY and FYNNEI. The germline ends are 12 bases apart after V is trimmed by 3 bases and J by 0 bases. The CDR3 contains 16 residues, cysteine and phenylalanine counted. This entry keeps only the CDR3 DNA: 48 bases, framed from base 1. This sample is drawn from a study of T-cell memory formation after mild COVID-19 (dated by TCRdb to the early 2020s). Notes on the research overall: TCR sequence clusters from the two donors were largely donor specific. In a couple of donors, T-cell clones that expanded and contracted after mild COVID-19 were followed by sequencing TCRalpha and TCRbeta repertoires longitudinally. Two young, previously healthy adult volunteers, one female and one male, were included in the cohort. Here is what the overall study found, with its caveats: Balanced CD4/CD8 phenotypes were observed for clones contracting from day 15 to 85, whereas a bias towards CD4+ was observed for a second wave of clones expanding from day 15 to 37. The second-wave clones that peaked on day 37 were not confirmed to be SARS-CoV-2 specific. The study covered only two mild cases, and larger cohorts including severe cases with pre-infection samples were considered necessary. Some responding clones were found in pre-infection memory, which suggests that pre-existing cross-reactive memory T cells took part in the SARS-CoV-2 response. Contracting CD4+ clones appeared mostly in the CM and EM memory subsets, whereas CD8+ clones were enriched in EMRA.

Ficoll-Paque density gradient centrifugation was the method used to isolate PBMCs. The sequenced sample was PBMCs or a T cell subset sorted from them (not recorded which). This receptor was identified in a man aged 18 to 35 who had mild COVID-19 (a few samples of this study predate the infection). The sample titles of this study are shuffled in the database, so cell type and time point are left out; the donor was told from shared clones. Here the chain combines TRBV2 and TRBJ1-5; the D gene cannot be named for sure. The CDR3 loop reads CASSEESRYSNQPQHF. The nucleotide sequence is given as TGTGCCAGCAGTGAGGAGTCTCGCTATAGCAATCAGCCCCAGCATTTT.